This TCR beta chain was observed in a study of STAT5B mutations in CD4+ large granular lymphocyte leukemia. Method: immunoSEQ multiplex PCR; TCRdb's copy keeps in-frame clones and lacks some. Of about 34,000 clones in the sample, about four fifths were seen once. Trimming pared 0 bases from V and 7 bases from J, leaving 13 bases between. The CDR3 consists of 15 residues. The germline CDR1 and CDR2 sequences are MGHRA and YSYEKL. Study conclusions and caveats: Without putative leukemic clones, patient CD4-sorted repertoires remained more clonal than healthy CD4+ repertoires.

In the case of this clone: The antigen is unknown.

V and J are TRBV4-1 and TRBJ2-1, with D possibly called TRBD1 or TRBD2 (5 bases each). This TCR was sampled from a human donor in good health. The source material was CD4+ T cells from blood buffy coats. CDR3 loop: CASSQDDGAWNEQFF. CDR3 in DNA: TGCGCCAGCAGCCAAGACGACGGGGCCTGGAATGAGCAGTTCTTC.